These 13 T cell receptor beta chains came from one sample sequenced in a study of shared clonotypes between healthy human individuals (dated by TCRdb to between 2020 and 2021). The protocol used for the library was the immunoSEQ multiplex PCR assay. In its TCRdb copy, this immuneACCESS table keeps in-frame sequences only and misses some clones. Where compared with another copy, unresolved V genes explain less than half of these, and the others have no known cause. This sample is represented by a few hundred thousand clones; 79% of them were singletons. The biggest ten clones account for approximately 12% of the sample. Sequenced sample: PBMCs. The receptors were gathered from a woman aged 40 to 49 in good health. Some clones in this sample may be carry-over from other donors' samples.

This chain connects TRBV11-2 to TRBJ1-3; D remains unclear. The CDR3 spans 12 residues. CDR1 and CDR2 (germline): SGHAT, FQNNGV. V shed 5 bases and J shed 1 base, with 3 bases lying between them. CDR3 sequence reads: CASSRSGNTIYF. CDR3 nucleotide sequence: TGTGCCAGCAGCCGATCTGGAAACACCATATATTTT.

V usage is TRBV9 and J usage is TRBJ1-2, with TRBD1 matching 8 bases. The V segment lost 4 bases and the J segment 2 bases; nucleotides outside the gene matches: 7. CDR3 length: 15 residues. Germline values: CDR1 SGDLS, CDR2 YYNGEE. The DNA for the CDR3 is TGTGCCAGCAGCTACACAGGGGGAACCAACTATGGCTACACCTTC. This translates into CASSYTGGTNYGYTF.

The chain recombines TRBV28 with TRBJ2-7, with D possibly TRBD1 on 6 matching bases. Germline CDR1 reads MDHEN; CDR2 reads SYDVKM. V lost 4 bases to trimming and J lost 1 base, with 17 bases between them. CDR3 length: 16 amino acids. In DNA, the CDR3 is TGTGCCAGCAGTTCCACCCGACAGGAAAGATCCTACGAGCAGTACTTC. This codes for CASSSTRQERSYEQYF. Using reference TRBV28 and TRBJ2-7 for the parts outside the CDR3, the full variable domain is DVKVTQSSRYLVKRTGEKVFLECVQDMDHENMFWYRQDPGLGLRLIYFSYDVKMKEKGDIPEGYSVSREKKERFSLILESASTNQTSMYLCASSSTRQERSYEQYFGPGTRLTVT.

CDR3 sequence: CATRGGLTSYEQYF. The DNA for the CDR3 is TGTGCCACCAGGGGCGGACTGACCTCCTACGAGCAGTACTTC. The chain uses TRBV15 and TRBJ2-7; D is possibly TRBD2 (5 bases). Trimming stripped 6 bases from V and 0 bases from J, with 12 bases between. The CDR3 sequence is 14 residues long. Germline CDR1 LNHNV, CDR2 YYDKDF (reference sequence).

V gene TRBV28 combines with J gene TRBJ1-3; 7 bases map to TRBD1. This CDR3 contains 13 residues. Germline V gene data show CDR1 as MDHEN and CDR2 as SYDVKM. V was clipped by 11 bases and J by 4 bases; unmatched bases: 8. This CDR3 is CASKQGTGNTIYF. CDR3 nucleotides: TGTGCCTCGAAACAGGGGACGGGAAACACCATATATTTT.

This rearrangement joins TRBV27 to TRBJ1-3; weak D call: TRBD1 (6 bases). With 0 bases removed from V and 4 bases from J, the gap between germline ends came to 13 bases. This CDR3 has 16 residues. The V gene's germline CDR1 is MNHEY and CDR2 SMNVEV (reference sequence). CDR3 bases: TGTGCCAGCAGTTTATCGGGCGCAGGGGTCGGAAACACCATATATTTT. Translating gives CASSLSGAGVGNTIYF.

This chain joins TRBV7-2 and TRBJ1-5; 7 bases are shared with TRBD1. The CDR3 loop spans 13 amino acids. Germline V gene data show CDR1 as SGHTA and CDR2 as FQGNSA. V trimming: 2 bases; J trimming: 5 bases; junction bases outside the gene matches: 0. CDR3 in amino acids: CASSLTGDQPQHF. The CDR3 DNA reads as TGTGCCAGCAGCTTAACAGGGGATCAGCCCCAGCATTTT.

V and J are TRBV7-2 and TRBJ2-1; perhaps TRBD1 as D (6 bases). In germline, CDR1 is SGHTA, CDR2 FQGNSA. This CDR3 comprises 16 residues. V lost 6 bases, J lost 2 bases, and 17 bases lay in between. The CDR3 reads CASSLPGQMTYNEQFF. CDR3 sequence (DNA): TGTGCCAGCAGTTTACCGGGACAAATGACCTACAATGAGCAGTTCTTC.

V gene TRBV9 combines with J gene TRBJ2-2; D possibly corresponds to TRBD1 (5 bases). Deletions cut 4 bases from V and 6 bases from J, with 16 bases between. Germline V CDR1 and CDR2: SGDLS, YYNGEE. This CDR3 comprises 15 residues. In DNA, the CDR3 is TGTGCCAGCAGCCCTTCTCTAGGGGTTCCCGGGGAGCTGTTTTTT. It is translated as CASSPSLGVPGELFF.

The J gene is TRBJ2-7, the V gene TRBV9; the D gene is possibly TRBD2 (5 bases). Trimming shortened V by 4 bases and J by 4 bases, and 15 bases separated the two germline ends. In germline, CDR1 is SGDLS, CDR2 YYNGEE. This CDR3 spans 14 amino acids. The CDR3 protein is CASSPLAGLYEQYF. The CDR3 DNA is TGTGCCAGCAGCCCCTTGGCGGGCTTGTACGAGCAGTACTTC.

The rearrangement uses TRBV18 and TRBJ2-1; maybe TRBD2 (7 bases). Germline assignment: CDR1 KGHSH and CDR2 LQKENI. The CDR3 totals 16 residues. V was shortened by 2 bases and J by 2 bases, with 13 bases between the two germline ends. CDR3 DNA sequence: TGTGCCAGCTCACCATTAGGGGGGGGCACCTACAATGAGCAGTTCTTC. It specifies CASSPLGGGTYNEQFF.

The genes are TRBV4-3 and TRBJ1-5; D gene ambiguous. V dropped 0 bases and J dropped 3 bases, with 9 bases sitting between them. This CDR3 spans 15 amino acids. Germline CDR1 reads LGHNA; CDR2 reads YSLEER. The CDR3 nucleotides are TGCGCCAGCAGCCAAGAGTTAGACTACAATCAGCCCCAGCATTTT. Translated, it gives CASSQELDYNQPQHF.

The chain recombines TRBV28 with TRBJ2-1; perhaps TRBD2 as D (6 bases). CDR1 and CDR2 (germline): MDHEN, SYDVKM. V was cut by 5 bases and J by 5 bases, with 16 bases left in between. This CDR3 spans 15 amino acids. The CDR3 region is CASSPRLVRDNEQFF. CDR3 in DNA: TGTGCCAGCAGTCCCCGACTAGTAAGGGACAATGAGCAGTTCTTC. Using reference TRBV28 and TRBJ2-1 for the parts outside the CDR3, the full variable domain is DVKVTQSSRYLVKRTGEKVFLECVQDMDHENMFWYRQDPGLGLRLIYFSYDVKMKEKGDIPEGYSVSREKKERFSLILESASTNQTSMYLCASSPRLVRDNEQFFGPGTRLTVL.